The present T cell receptor beta chain was sequenced within a study of CD4 T cells in relation to SARS-CoV-2 and coronaviruses. CDR3 size: 16 residues. The J segment lost 3 bases and the V segment lost 5 bases, leaving 11 bases of the junction unmatched. The germline gives CDR1 SGHVS, CDR2 FQNEAQ. As for this clone: Its antigen is not known.

This table comes from immunoSEQ multiplex PCR, and its TCRdb copy is limited to in-frame clones, with some not included. This table holds around 41,000 clones, over 75% found once. Sequenced material: naive CD4+ T cells from PBMCs, cultured in vitro. Specified subset: naive CD4+ T cells isolated by negative enrichment. The chain uses TRBV7-8 and TRBJ2-7; 9 bases map to TRBD1. This sequence originates from an adult with COVID-19. The chain's CDR3 is CASSMHPGQGIYEQYF. The CDR3 bases are TGTGCCAGCAGCATGCATCCGGGACAGGGTATCTACGAGCAGTACTTC.